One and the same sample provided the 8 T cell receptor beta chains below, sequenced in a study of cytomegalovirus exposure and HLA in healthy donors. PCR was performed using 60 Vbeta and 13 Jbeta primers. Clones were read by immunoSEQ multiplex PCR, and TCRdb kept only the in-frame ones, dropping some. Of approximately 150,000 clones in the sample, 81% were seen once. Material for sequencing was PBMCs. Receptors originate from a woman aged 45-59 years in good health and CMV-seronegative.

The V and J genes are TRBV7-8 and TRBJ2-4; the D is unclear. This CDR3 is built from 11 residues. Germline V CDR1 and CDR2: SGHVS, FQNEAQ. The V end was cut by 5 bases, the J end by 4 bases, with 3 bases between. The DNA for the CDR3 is TGTGCCAGCAGCCTGAAAAACATTCAGTACTTC. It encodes CASSLKNIQYF.

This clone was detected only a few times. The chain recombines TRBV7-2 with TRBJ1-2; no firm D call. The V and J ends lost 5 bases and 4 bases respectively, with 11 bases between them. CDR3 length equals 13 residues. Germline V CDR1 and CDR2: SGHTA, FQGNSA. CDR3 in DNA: TGTGCCAGCAGCCTCCGGGGTGGCTATGGCTACACCTTC. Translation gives CASSLRGGYGYTF.

Here the CDR3 DNA reads TGTGCCAGCAGGTCGACAGGGAATAATTCACCCCTCCACTTT. This sequence encodes CASRSTGNNSPLHF. J is TRBJ1-6 and V is TRBV25-1, with 7 bases that match TRBD1. Losses at the gene ends were 6 bases for V and 5 bases for J; bases not matched to a gene: 4. The CDR3 is made up of 14 amino acids. Germline V gene sequence: CDR1 MGHDK, CDR2 SYGVNS.

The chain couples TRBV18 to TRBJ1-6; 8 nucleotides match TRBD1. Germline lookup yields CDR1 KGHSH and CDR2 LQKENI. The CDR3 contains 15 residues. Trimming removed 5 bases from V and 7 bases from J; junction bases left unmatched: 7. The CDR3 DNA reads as TGTGCCAGCTCAGCCGACAGGGGACGGAATTCACCCCTCCACTTT. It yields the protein CASSADRGRNSPLHF.

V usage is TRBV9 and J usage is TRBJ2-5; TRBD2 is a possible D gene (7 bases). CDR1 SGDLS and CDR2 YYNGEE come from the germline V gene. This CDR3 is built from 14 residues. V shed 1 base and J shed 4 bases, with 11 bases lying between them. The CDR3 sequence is CASSVSGGRETQYF. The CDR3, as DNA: TGTGCCAGCAGCGTATCGGGGGGCCGAGAGACCCAGTACTTC.

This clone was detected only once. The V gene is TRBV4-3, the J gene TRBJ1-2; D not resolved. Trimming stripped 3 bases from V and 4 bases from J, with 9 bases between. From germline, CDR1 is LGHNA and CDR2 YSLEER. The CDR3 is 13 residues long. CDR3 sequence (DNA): TGCGCCAGCAGCCAGAAGAGAACCTATGGCTACACCTTC. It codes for CASSQKRTYGYTF.

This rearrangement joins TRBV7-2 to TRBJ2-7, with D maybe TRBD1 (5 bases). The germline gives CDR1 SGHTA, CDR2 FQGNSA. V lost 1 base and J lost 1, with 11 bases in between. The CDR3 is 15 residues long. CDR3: CASSLEAQVSYEQYF. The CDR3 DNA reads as TGTGCCAGCAGCTTAGAAGCACAGGTATCCTACGAGCAGTACTTC. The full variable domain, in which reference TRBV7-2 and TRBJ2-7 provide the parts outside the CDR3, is GAGVSQSPSNKVTEKGKDVELRCDPISGHTALYWYRQSLGQGLEFLIYFQGNSAPDKSGLPSDRFSAERTGGSVSTLTIQRTQQEDSAVYLCASSLEAQVSYEQYFGPGTRLTVT.

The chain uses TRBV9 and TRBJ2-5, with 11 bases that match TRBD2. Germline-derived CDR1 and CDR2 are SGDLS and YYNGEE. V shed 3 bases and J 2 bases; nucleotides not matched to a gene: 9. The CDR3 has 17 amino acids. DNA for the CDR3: TGTGCCAGCAGCGGTAGGGAAGGGACTAGCGGACAAGAGACCCAGTACTTC. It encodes CASSGREGTSGQETQYF.